The entry that follows covers one T cell receptor beta chain sequence. Its antigen is unknown. This entry is derived from a study of cytomegalovirus exposure and HLA in healthy donors. At the level of the study: Previous work identified roughly 120 million unique TCR beta sequences from approximately 190 million T cells.

The PCR employed 60 Vbeta primers together with 13 Jbeta primers. Measured with immunoSEQ multiplex PCR; TCRdb has only the in-frame clones, and not every one. The table has approximately 140,000 clones, 60% to 85% seen once. Study conclusions and caveats: High specificity and sensitivity for cytomegalovirus status were reported for the classifier.

This CDR3 is 12 amino acids long. Per germline, CDR1 SNHLY and CDR2 FYNNEI. V was cut by 6 bases and J by 1 base, with 6 bases left in between. The sequence derives from a man aged 50 to 60 in good health and CMV-seropositive. This chain connects TRBV2 to TRBJ2-5; D is unclear. Sequenced input: PBMCs. The CDR3 sequence: CASSQIQETQYF. The CDR3 nucleotides are TGTGCCAGCAGCCAGATCCAAGAGACCCAGTACTTC.